These 17 T cell receptor beta chains share one sample of origin, sequenced in a study of cytomegalovirus exposure and HLA in healthy donors. PCR involved 60 Vbeta and 13 Jbeta primers. Repertoires were generated with immunoSEQ multiplex PCR, while TCRdb's copy carries only in-frame clones and drops some. The repertoire has 90,000 to 110,000 clones, roughly 79% of them found once; the top ten carry 6.5% to 8.5%. The specimen sequenced was PBMCs. Receptors originate from a woman in her fifties or sixties in good health and CMV-seropositive.

The rearrangement uses TRBV2 and TRBJ1-2, with D possibly TRBD1 on 5 matching bases. This CDR3 has 14 residues. Deletions cut 6 bases from V and 2 bases from J, with 13 bases between. The germline V gene has CDR1 SNHLY and CDR2 FYNNEI. The DNA of the CDR3 is TGTGCCAGCAGGGGCAGGGTTCCCAACTATGGCTACACCTTC. Encoded protein: CASRGRVPNYGYTF.

V usage is TRBV6-5 and J usage is TRBJ1-1; 9 bases are shared with TRBD1. The J segment lost 1 base and the V segment lost 0 bases, leaving 0 bases of the junction unmatched. The CDR3 covers 15 residues. Germline assignment: CDR1 MNHEY and CDR2 SVGAGI. CDR3: CASSYSGQGNTEAFF. For the CDR3, the DNA is TGTGCCAGCAGTTACTCGGGACAGGGGAACACTGAAGCTTTCTTT.

The V and J genes are TRBV11-2 and TRBJ2-2; 8 bases are a match to TRBD2. This CDR3 is built from 14 residues. Germline lookup yields CDR1 SGHAT and CDR2 FQNNGV. With V trimmed by 4 bases and J by 5 bases, 3 bases remained unmatched. As DNA, the CDR3 is TGTGCCAGCAGCTCCATAGCGGGAACCGGGGAGCTGTTTTTT. This codes for CASSSIAGTGELFF.

The V and J genes are TRBV18 and TRBJ2-7; TRBD2 might be the D (6 bases). Germline CDR1 reads KGHSH; CDR2 reads LQKENI. The CDR3 sequence is 14 residues long. The V end lost 3 bases, the J end lost 5 bases, and 14 bases lay between the germline ends. CDR3 region: CASSPVGGADEQYF. The CDR3 DNA reads TGTGCCAGCTCACCTGTGGGGGGAGCGGACGAGCAGTACTTC.

The chain joins TRBV11-2 to TRBJ2-1; 8 bases align to TRBD2. Germline CDR1 is SGHAT and CDR2 is FQNNGV. The CDR3 is 15 residues long. V was pared by 5 bases and J by 4 bases, with 7 bases of the junction left unmatched. CDR3 DNA: TGTGCCAGCAGCCTCCAGCGGGGGACTTACAATGAGCAGTTCTTC. Protein product: CASSLQRGTYNEQFF.

This chain connects TRBV6-5 to TRBJ2-3; D possibly corresponds to TRBD2 (5 bases). This CDR3 has 14 amino acids. Trimming pared 8 bases from V and 1 base from J, leaving 13 bases between. Germline values: CDR1 MNHEY, CDR2 SVGAGI. In DNA, the CDR3 is TGTGCCAGCTGTCAAGCGGTTCGCACAGATACGCAGTATTTT. It specifies CASCQAVRTDTQYF.

This clone was found a few times. The rearrangement joins TRBV6-5 to TRBJ2-7; the match to TRBD1 covers 10 bases. The junction had 0 bases not matched to a gene; V was cut back by 2 bases and J by 2 bases. Germline lookup yields CDR1 MNHEY and CDR2 SVGAGI. The CDR3 consists of 14 residues. The DNA of the CDR3 is TGTGCCAGCAGTTACGGGACAGGGGCCTACGAGCAGTACTTC. Translated, it gives CASSYGTGAYEQYF.

This rearrangement joins TRBV4-3 to TRBJ2-1; 11 bases align to TRBD1. CDR1 is LGHNA and CDR2 is YSLEER in the germline V gene. V trimming: 3 bases; J trimming: 5 bases; junction bases outside the gene matches: 9. The CDR3 length is 17 residues. In DNA, the CDR3 is TGCGCCAGCAGCCACCTGGGGGTGGGACAGGGGGACAATGAGCAGTTCTTC. Protein sequence: CASSHLGVGQGDNEQFF.

The J gene is TRBJ1-4, the V gene TRBV27; D call uncertain. Trimming took off 8 bases at V and 3 bases at J, with 4 bases between the two ends. This CDR3 is 11 amino acids long. The germline V gene has CDR1 MNHEY and CDR2 SMNVEV (reference sequence). The CDR3 DNA reads TGTGCCAGCCATCCTAATGAAAAACTGTTTTTT. This gives the protein CASHPNEKLFF.

This rearrangement joins TRBV7-6 to TRBJ1-4; D might be TRBD1 (5 bases). The CDR3 consists of 14 residues. Trimming left V 5 bases short and J 6 bases short, with 13 bases between. Germline V gene lookup returns CDR1 SGHVS and CDR2 FNYEAQ. For the CDR3, the DNA is TGTGCCAGCAGCCCCGGGACGGGGGATGAAAAACTGTTTTTT. Protein: CASSPGTGDEKLFF.

The chain combines TRBV29-1 with TRBJ2-2; TRBD2 aligns across 15 bases. Germline V gene lookup returns CDR1 SQVTM and CDR2 ANQGSEA. The CDR3 has 18 residues. J lost 1 base, V lost 7 bases, and 10 bases had no gene match. CDR3 protein: CSAERTSGGALNTGELFF. In DNA form, the CDR3 reads TGCAGCGCCGAAAGGACTAGCGGGGGGGCCTTGAACACCGGGGAGCTGTTTTTT.

The J gene is TRBJ2-5, the V gene TRBV9; D is undetermined. CDR1 is SGDLS, CDR2 YYNGEE, per germline. Deletions cut 0 bases from V and 1 base from J, with 7 bases between. This CDR3 is 14 amino acids long. For the CDR3, the DNA is TGTGCCAGCAGCGTAGATGACACCCAAGAGACCCAGTACTTC. Translated, it gives CASSVDDTQETQYF. Variable domain in full (rest from reference TRBV9 and TRBJ2-5): DSGVTQTPKHLITATGQRVTLRCSPRSGDLSVYWYQQSLDQGLQFLIQYYNGEERAKGNILERFSAQQFPDLHSELNLSSLELGDSALYFCASSVDDTQETQYFGPGTRLLVL.

This clone has just one count. The rearrangement uses TRBV21-1 and TRBJ2-7; whether TRBD1, the table's D call, matches the DNA was not checked. TRBV21-1 is a documented pseudogene. The CDR3 totals 13 residues. The CDR3 reads CASSPRTFYEQYF. The DNA for the CDR3 is TGTGCCAGCAGCCCCCGGACATTCTACGAGCAGTACTTC.

The chain combines TRBV7-6 with TRBJ2-3; TRBD1 is a possible D gene (6 bases). Trimming removed 5 bases from V and 0 bases from J, with 9 bases in between. Germline-derived CDR1 and CDR2 are SGHVS and FNYEAQ. This CDR3 comprises 14 residues. The CDR3 here is CASSPGTSTDTQYF. CDR3 coding DNA: TGTGCCAGCAGCCCGGGGACAAGCACAGATACGCAGTATTTT.

This chain uses TRBV6-1 with TRBJ2-5, with a weak D call TRBD2 (5 bases). V was trimmed by 4 bases and J by 5 bases, leaving 8 bases between them. The CDR3 runs 12 residues. The germline CDR1 and CDR2 sequences are MNHNS and SASEGT. As DNA, the CDR3 is TGTGCCAGCAGTGTCTCGGGGGAGACCCAGTACTTC. It specifies CASSVSGETQYF.

Comment on this clone: An end of the junction differs from the germline gene, which may be a read error. This rearrangement joins TRBV7-9 to TRBJ2-7, with 9 bases aligning to TRBD1. In germline, CDR1 is SEHNR, CDR2 FQNEAQ (reference sequence). This CDR3 has 14 residues. The CDR3 DNA sequence: TGTTCCAGCAGCTTACAGGACAGGGGCTACGAGCAGTACTTC. It translates to CSSSLQDRGYEQYF. Together with reference TRBV7-9 and TRBJ2-7, the CDR3 gives the full variable domain: DTGVSQNPRHKITKRGQNVTFRCDPISEHNRLYWYRQTLGQGPEFLTYFQNEAQLEKSRLLSDRFSAERPKGSFSTLEIQRTEQGDSAMYLCSSSLQDRGYEQYFGPGTRLTVT.

The chain's CDR3 is CASSLGRQTEKLFF. CDR3 sequence (DNA): TGTGCCAGCAGCTTAGGACGACAGACTGAAAAACTGTTTTTT. This chain connects TRBV7-8 to TRBJ1-4; the D gene is possibly TRBD1 (5 bases). The CDR3 has 14 residues. CDR1 SGHVS and CDR2 FQNEAQ come from the germline V gene. V lost 1 base to trimming and J lost 7 bases, with 10 bases between them.